This T cell receptor beta chain was recorded in a study of blood T cell repertoires in COVID-19. Turning to the study itself: There were acute and convalescent COVID-19 samples, and they came from the United States, Italy and Spain. Sample material is recorded as cDNA or gDNA derived from T cells, B-cell-depleted T cells, or PBMCs.

Seattle researchers signed up patients amid active infection and tracked them longitudinally. How the authors handled the data: Using reference gene primer amplification, nucleated cell counts were estimated. Libraries were prepared by immunoSEQ multiplex PCR; TCRdb keeps only in-frame clonotypes and omits some of them. V and J calls and clone size are those listed in that table; D and trimming were worked out from the DNA. The sample consists of 250,000 to 400,000 clones, 85% to 90% of them appearing once. Trimming shortened V by 2 bases and J by 6 bases, and 13 bases separated the two germline ends. This CDR3 has 14 amino acids. The germline V gene has CDR1 MNHEY and CDR2 SVGAGI.

The chain combines TRBV6-5 with TRBJ1-2; D is possibly TRBD1 (6 bases). The sequenced sample was peripheral blood. The TCR originated in a woman in her thirties with COVID-19, enrolled during active disease. Written as DNA, the CDR3 is TGTGCCAGCAGTTACGGCCAGGGGAGGGATGGCTACACCTTC. Translated, it gives CASSYGQGRDGYTF.